The T cell receptor (beta chain) described here comes from a study of PD-1 blockade in classical Hodgkin lymphoma. General study results and limits: Newly diagnosed patients were reported to exhibit reduced baseline TCR diversity relative to healthy donors.

About this clone itself: Its specificity is unknown.

Data came from immunoSEQ multiplex PCR; TCRdb stores just in-frame clones and leaves some out. This table has 29,000 or so clones, 70% to 75% appearing once. Every patient had relapsed following autologous stem cell transplantation, and cohorts differed in brentuximab vedotin exposure. Patients' outcomes at their best amounted to complete response, partial response or progressive disease. CDR1 and CDR2 (germline): LNHNV, YYDKDF (reference sequence). CDR3 size: 13 residues. The ends were cut back, 1 base at V and 4 bases at J, with 7 bases in the middle. The sequenced sample was peripheral blood mononuclear cells (PBMCs), obtained before the second cycle of nivolumab. The rearrangement links TRBV15 to TRBJ1-1; D ambiguous. The receptor's source is a human donor with classical Hodgkin lymphoma. DNA of the CDR3: TGTGCCACCAGCAGAGGTGAAGCCACTGAAGCTTTCTTT. It translates to CATSRGEATEAFF.